This T cell receptor (beta chain) was found in a study of post-analysis software for immune sequencing data. Study outcomes and limitations: In multiple sclerosis, normalized Chao1 diversity was significantly below that of controls.

Comments on this clonotype: Antigen: not known.

Prepared TCR beta cDNA libraries contained unique molecular identifiers. Each batch of roughly 0.9 to 10 million T cells produced roughly 0.5 million cDNA molecules. TCRdb independently ran MiXCR on the PCR reads; one entry per CDR3 protein. This sample carries some 500,000 distinct CDR3 sequences, 40% to 55% of them seen once, and the ten largest clones take 9.5% to 13%. This receptor was taken from a girl between 10 and 17 years old with multiple sclerosis. The specimen sequenced was blood.

In DNA form, the CDR3 reads TGCAGTGCTAGTTCCAAATTTTCCTACAATGAGCAGTTCTTC. Amino acids: CSASSKFSYNEQFF. The chain couples TRBV20-1 to TRBJ2-1; D remains ambiguous. The CDR3 has 14 amino acids. CDR1 DFQATT and CDR2 SNEGSKA come from the germline V gene (reference sequence). V was trimmed by 3 bases and J by 1 base, leaving 10 bases between them.